A single sample is the source of the 18 T cell receptor beta chains below, sequenced in a study of PD-L1 blockade in urothelial cancer. Clones were read by immunoSEQ multiplex PCR, and TCRdb kept only the in-frame ones, dropping some. The table records some 41,000 clones, roughly four fifths of them present only once. As for time point: peripheral blood 6 weeks after treatment start. Sequenced here: PBMCs, sampled around atezolizumab (anti-PD-L1) treatment. These receptors were collected from a man between 60 and 75 years old with urothelial cancer.

This rearrangement joins TRBV28 to TRBJ1-1, with D possibly matching TRBD1 (5 bases). Between the trimmed V and J ends, which lost 5 bases and 1 base, there was a span of 14 bases. Germline V gene sequence: CDR1 MDHEN, CDR2 SYDVKM. This CDR3 comprises 15 residues. CDR3 residues: CASSRGGGENTEAFF. CDR3 nucleotide sequence: TGTGCCAGCAGTCGTGGCGGGGGTGAGAACACTGAAGCTTTCTTT.

The CDR3 bases are TGTGCCACTCAGGGGCAGGGGGCCTACAATGAGCAGTTCTTC. Translating it yields CATQGQGAYNEQFF. The V and J genes are TRBV27 and TRBJ2-1; 7 nucleotides align to TRBD1. The ends lost 10 bases at V and 2 bases at J; junction bases unmatched: 8. Per the germline V gene, CDR1 is MNHEY and CDR2 is SMNVEV (reference sequence). There are 14 residues in the CDR3.

The V gene is TRBV27, the J gene TRBJ2-1, with D maybe TRBD2 (6 bases). The ends were cut back, 7 bases at V and 6 bases at J, with 22 bases in the middle. The CDR3 runs to 16 residues. Germline CDR1 reads MNHEY; CDR2 reads SMNVEV (reference sequence). CDR3 amino acids: CASTRLSGTFGNEQFF. CDR3 DNA: TGTGCCAGCACTCGCCTTTCAGGGACTTTTGGCAATGAGCAGTTCTTC.

The chain joins TRBV7-2 to TRBJ2-1; TRBD2 is a possible D gene (7 bases). Germline loops: CDR1 SGHTA, CDR2 FQGNSA. V gave up 0 bases and J gave up 6 bases, with 9 bases separating them. The length of the CDR3 is 14 residues. Written as DNA, the CDR3 is TGTGCCAGCAGCTTAGCGGGGGGGCCCAATGAGCAGTTCTTC. Protein: CASSLAGGPNEQFF.

The table lists this clone with a few counts. The J gene is TRBJ2-3, the V gene TRBV5-4; TRBD2 might be the D (5 bases). The CDR3 extends over 16 amino acids. Germline V lookup: CDR1 SGHNT, CDR2 YYREEE (reference sequence). The V end lost 0 bases, the J end lost 2 bases, and 13 bases lay between the germline ends. CDR3 amino acids: CASSLVGRGYTDTQYF. The CDR3 DNA sequence: TGTGCCAGCAGCTTGGTTGGGCGAGGGTACACAGATACGCAGTATTTT.

The chain carries TRBV30 and TRBJ1-6; D not certain. The germline V gene has CDR1 GTSNPN and CDR2 SVGIG (reference sequence). The germline V and J ends were trimmed by 0 bases and 10 bases, with 13 bases remaining between them. The CDR3 length is 14 residues. DNA of the CDR3: TGTGCCTGGAGTGTACTGCGGGGAGAATCACCCCTCCACTTT. It codes for CAWSVLRGESPLHF.

This chain's CDR3 is CASSYSGTGANQPQHF. CDR3 sequence (DNA): TGTGCCAGCAGTTACTCCGGGACAGGGGCCAATCAGCCCCAGCATTTT. The rearrangement uses TRBV6-5 and TRBJ1-5; TRBD1 agrees at 10 bases. J was trimmed by 3 bases and V by 0 bases; bases with no gene match: 2. CDR3 size: 16 residues. Per germline, CDR1 MNHEY and CDR2 SVGAGI.

The chain combines TRBV4-2 with TRBJ1-3; D is undetermined. Per germline, CDR1 LGHNA and CDR2 YNFKEQ. The germline V and J ends were trimmed by 0 bases and 0 bases, with 12 bases remaining between them. This CDR3 spans 17 amino acids. The CDR3 loop is CASSQDPWAPSGNTIYF. The CDR3 DNA follows: TGTGCCAGCAGCCAAGATCCCTGGGCTCCCTCTGGAAACACCATATATTTT.

The CDR3 loop reads CASSPGTTTNEKLFF. In DNA form, the CDR3 reads TGTGCCAGCAGCCCCGGGACAACAACTAATGAAAAACTGTTTTTT. The chain has TRBV7-6 and TRBJ1-4, with D maybe TRBD1 (6 bases). Germline V CDR1 and CDR2: SGHVS, FNYEAQ. The CDR3 covers 15 residues. V dropped 5 bases and J dropped 0 bases, with 10 bases sitting between them.

The gene calls are TRBV21-1 and TRBJ1-4. TRBV21-1 is annotated as a pseudogene. The CDR3 covers 15 residues. CDR3 sequence reads: CASPKGGETNEKLFF. The CDR3 DNA reads TGTGCCAGCCCAAAGGGAGGGGAGACTAATGAAAAACTGTTTTTT.

The V call is TRBV6-6, the J call TRBJ1-1; 7 bases are shared with TRBD1. J lost 5 bases, V lost 5 bases, and 8 bases had no gene match. The CDR3 runs to 14 residues. From germline, CDR1 is MNHNY and CDR2 SVGAGI (reference sequence). Here the CDR3 DNA reads TGTGCCAGCAGTCCCACAGGGGATGGGACTGAAGCTTTCTTT. This gives the protein CASSPTGDGTEAFF.

The V gene is TRBV7-9, the J gene TRBJ1-4; D unclear. The CDR3 totals 14 residues. Germline V lookup: CDR1 SEHNR, CDR2 FQNEAQ (reference sequence). The ends were cut back, 1 base at V and 7 bases at J, with 10 bases in the middle. The CDR3 nucleotides read TGTGCCAGCAGCTTAGGTTCTTCGTCTGAAAAACTGTTTTTT. It encodes CASSLGSSSEKLFF.

The chain links TRBV7-3 to TRBJ2-2, with a possible D match to TRBD1 (5 bases). This CDR3 is 15 amino acids long. V lost 5 bases and J 1 base, leaving 11 bases between the germline ends. Germline CDR1 reads SGHTA; CDR2 reads FQGTGA. The CDR3 DNA is TGTGCCAGCAGCCCGGACACAGAGAACACCGGGGAGCTGTTTTTT. Amino acid sequence: CASSPDTENTGELFF.

The chain joins TRBV2 to TRBJ2-2; 9 bases line up with TRBD1. CDR3 size: 17 residues. Germline lookup yields CDR1 SNHLY and CDR2 FYNNEI. V trimming: 4 bases; J trimming: 6 bases; junction bases outside the gene matches: 12. As DNA, the CDR3 is TGTGCCAGCAGTGGGGGGGGGACAGGGCAGGGCGCCGGGGAGCTGTTTTTT. Amino acids: CASSGGGTGQGAGELFF.

This clone is labeled medium-sized. The V gene is TRBV28, the J gene TRBJ1-2; D is uncertain. Germline CDR1 MDHEN, CDR2 SYDVKM. This CDR3 is built from 17 residues. V was shortened by 2 bases and J by 1 base, with 17 bases between the two germline ends. This chain's CDR3 is CASSLGAGSGGNYGYTF. CDR3 nucleotide sequence: TGTGCCAGCAGTTTAGGAGCCGGATCGGGAGGTAACTATGGCTACACCTTC.

This clone has just a few counts. V is TRBV27 and J is TRBJ2-2; D ambiguous. Trimming removed 3 bases from V and 5 bases from J, with 13 bases in between. CDR1 and CDR2 (germline): MNHEY, SMNVEV (reference sequence). The CDR3 is 15 amino acids. The CDR3 DNA is TGTGCCAGCAGTTTGGTCCTAGAGGAGACCGGGGAGCTGTTTTTT. Translating it yields CASSLVLEETGELFF.

V and J are TRBV5-1 and TRBJ2-1; 10 positions match TRBD2. This CDR3 comprises 15 residues. Germline-derived CDR1 and CDR2 are SGHRS and YFSETQ. Unmatched junction bases numbered 7, after V lost 0 bases and J lost 10 bases. The CDR3 is CASSLESGGAREQFF. CDR3 sequence (DNA): TGCGCCAGCAGCTTGGAAAGCGGGGGGGCGCGGGAGCAGTTCTTC.

The chain combines TRBV6-5 with TRBJ2-1; 12 positions agree with TRBD2. V shed 5 bases and J 8 bases; nucleotides not matched to a gene: 7. Germline assignment: CDR1 MNHEY and CDR2 SVGAGI. The CDR3 sequence is 15 residues long. Written as DNA, the CDR3 is TGTGCCAGCAGTCCGCTAGCGGGGGGGACCCATGAGCAGTTCTTC. Translating it yields CASSPLAGGTHEQFF.